One TCR beta chain is described in this entry. The sample belongs to a study of T cells in tumors after PD-1 blockade. The CDR3 totals 16 residues. Trimming left V 1 base short and J 2 bases short, with 12 bases between. Germline V gene data show CDR1 as SNHLY and CDR2 as FYNNEI. Sequencing used immunoSEQ multiplex PCR; TCRdb keeps in-frame clones, though not all of them. The data show about 2,600 clones, around 69% seen once. Genomic DNA template from tumor biopsies or peripheral blood, roughly 616 ng to 6,004 ng input. The clonotype comes from a human donor with basal cell carcinoma. Material: tumor tissue, obtained after anti-PD-1 treatment. This chain connects TRBV2 to TRBJ1-3; maybe TRBD1 (5 bases). The CDR3 is CASSEGGAGTGNTIYF. As DNA, the CDR3 is TGTGCCAGCAGTGAAGGAGGGGCTGGCACTGGAAACACCATATATTTT.